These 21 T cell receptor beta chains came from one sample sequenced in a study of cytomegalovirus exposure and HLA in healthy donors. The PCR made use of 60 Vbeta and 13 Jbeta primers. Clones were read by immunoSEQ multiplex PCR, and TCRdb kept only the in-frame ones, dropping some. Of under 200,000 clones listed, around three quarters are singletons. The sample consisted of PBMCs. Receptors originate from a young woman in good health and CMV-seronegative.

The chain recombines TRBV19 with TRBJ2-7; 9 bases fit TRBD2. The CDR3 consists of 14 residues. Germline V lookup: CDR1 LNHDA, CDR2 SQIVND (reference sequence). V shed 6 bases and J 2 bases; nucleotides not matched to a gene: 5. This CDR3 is CASSGLAQPYEQYF. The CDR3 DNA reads TGTGCCAGTAGCGGACTAGCGCAACCCTACGAGCAGTACTTC.

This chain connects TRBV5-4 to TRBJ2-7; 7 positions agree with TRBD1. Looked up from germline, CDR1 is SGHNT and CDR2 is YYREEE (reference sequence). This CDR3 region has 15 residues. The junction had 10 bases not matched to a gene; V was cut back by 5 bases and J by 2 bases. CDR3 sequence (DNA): TGTGCCAGCAGTTCTCTTCTACAGGGGACCTACGAGCAGTACTTC. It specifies CASSSLLQGTYEQYF.

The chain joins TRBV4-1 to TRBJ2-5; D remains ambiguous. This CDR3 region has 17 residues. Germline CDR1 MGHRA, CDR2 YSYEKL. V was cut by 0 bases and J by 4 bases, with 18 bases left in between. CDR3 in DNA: TGCGCCAGCAGCCAAGAGCCCCCGCCTAGTCTTTTAGAGACCCAGTACTTC. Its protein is CASSQEPPPSLLETQYF.

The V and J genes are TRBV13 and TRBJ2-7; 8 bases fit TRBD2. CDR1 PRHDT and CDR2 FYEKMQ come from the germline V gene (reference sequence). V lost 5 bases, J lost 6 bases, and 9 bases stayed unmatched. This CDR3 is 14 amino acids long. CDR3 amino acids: CASSKAGEFSEQYF. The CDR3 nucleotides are TGTGCCAGCAGCAAAGCGGGGGAGTTTAGCGAGCAGTACTTC.

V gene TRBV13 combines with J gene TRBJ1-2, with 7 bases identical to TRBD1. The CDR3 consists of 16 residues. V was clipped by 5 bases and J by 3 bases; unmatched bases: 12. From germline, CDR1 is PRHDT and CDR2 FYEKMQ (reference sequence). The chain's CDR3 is CASSRRLATGHYGYTF. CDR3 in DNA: TGTGCCAGCAGCCGCCGACTCGCGACAGGGCACTATGGCTACACCTTC. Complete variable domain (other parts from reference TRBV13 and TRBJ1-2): AAGVIQSPRHLIKEKRETATLKCYPIPRHDTVYWYQQGPGQDPQFLISFYEKMQSDKGSIPDRFSAQQFSDYHSELNMSSLELGDSALYFCASSRRLATGHYGYTFGSGTRLTVV.

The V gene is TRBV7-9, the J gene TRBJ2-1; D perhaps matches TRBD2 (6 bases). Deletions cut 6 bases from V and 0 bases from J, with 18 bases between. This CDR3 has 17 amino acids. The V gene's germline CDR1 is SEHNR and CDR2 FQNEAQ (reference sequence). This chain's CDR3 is CASSSARLDRSYNEQFF. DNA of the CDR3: TGTGCCAGCAGTTCAGCTAGACTAGATCGCTCCTACAATGAGCAGTTCTTC.

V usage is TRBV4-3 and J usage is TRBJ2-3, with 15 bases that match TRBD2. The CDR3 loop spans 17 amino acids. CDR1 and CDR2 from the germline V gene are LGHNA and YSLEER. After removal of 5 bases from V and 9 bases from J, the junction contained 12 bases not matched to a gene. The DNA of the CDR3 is TGCGCCAGCAGCTCAACACCGGGACTAGCGGGAGGATGGACGCAGTATTTT. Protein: CASSSTPGLAGGWTQYF.

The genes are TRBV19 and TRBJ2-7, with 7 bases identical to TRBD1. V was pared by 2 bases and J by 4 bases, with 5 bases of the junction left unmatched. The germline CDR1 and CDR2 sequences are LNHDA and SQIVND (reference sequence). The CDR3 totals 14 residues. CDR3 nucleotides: TGTGCCAGTAGTATACCGGGACAGAGTTACGAGCAGTACTTC. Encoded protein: CASSIPGQSYEQYF.

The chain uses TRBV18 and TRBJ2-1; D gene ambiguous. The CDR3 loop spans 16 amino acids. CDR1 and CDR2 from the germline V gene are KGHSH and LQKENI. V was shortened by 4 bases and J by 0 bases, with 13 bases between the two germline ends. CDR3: CASSLLTLSSYNEQFF. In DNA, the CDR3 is TGTGCCAGCTCACTCCTGACTCTAAGCTCCTACAATGAGCAGTTCTTC.

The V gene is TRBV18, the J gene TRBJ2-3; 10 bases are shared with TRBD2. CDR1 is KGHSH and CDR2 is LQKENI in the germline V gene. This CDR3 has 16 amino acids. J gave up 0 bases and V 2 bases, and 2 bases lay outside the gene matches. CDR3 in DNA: TGTGCCAGCTCACCAGTTAGCGGGAGGAGCACAGATACGCAGTATTTT. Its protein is CASSPVSGRSTDTQYF.

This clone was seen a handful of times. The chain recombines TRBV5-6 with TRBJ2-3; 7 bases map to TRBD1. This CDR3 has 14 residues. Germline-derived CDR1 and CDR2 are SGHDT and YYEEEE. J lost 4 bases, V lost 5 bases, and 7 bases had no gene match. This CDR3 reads CASSSRQGADTQYF. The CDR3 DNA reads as TGTGCCAGCAGTTCACGACAGGGTGCAGATACGCAGTATTTT.

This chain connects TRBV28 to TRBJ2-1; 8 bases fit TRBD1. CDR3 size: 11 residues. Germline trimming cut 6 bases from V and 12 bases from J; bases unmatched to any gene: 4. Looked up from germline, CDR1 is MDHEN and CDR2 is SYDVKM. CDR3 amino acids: CASREGQGQFF. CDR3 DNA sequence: TGTGCCAGCAGGGAAGGACAGGGGCAGTTCTTC.

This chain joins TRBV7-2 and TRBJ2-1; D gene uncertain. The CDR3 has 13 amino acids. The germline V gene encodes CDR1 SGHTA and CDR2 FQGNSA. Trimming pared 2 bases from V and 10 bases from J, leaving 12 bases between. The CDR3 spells CASSLLRSAEQFF. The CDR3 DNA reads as TGTGCCAGCAGCTTACTGCGGAGCGCGGAGCAGTTCTTC.

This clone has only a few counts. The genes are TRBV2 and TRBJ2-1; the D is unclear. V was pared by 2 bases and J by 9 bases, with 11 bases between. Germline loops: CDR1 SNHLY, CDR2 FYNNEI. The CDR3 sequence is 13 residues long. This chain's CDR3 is CASSERLVFEQFF. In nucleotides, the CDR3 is TGTGCCAGCAGTGAAAGGCTAGTTTTTGAGCAGTTCTTC.

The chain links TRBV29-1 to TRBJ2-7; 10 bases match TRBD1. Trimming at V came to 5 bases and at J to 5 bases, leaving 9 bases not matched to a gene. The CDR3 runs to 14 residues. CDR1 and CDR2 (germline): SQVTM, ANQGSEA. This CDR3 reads CSVSPGQGSDEQYF. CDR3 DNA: TGCAGCGTTTCTCCGGGACAGGGGTCCGACGAGCAGTACTTC.

CDR3 nucleotide sequence: TGCGCCAGCAGCCAGGACTCATCGGGGGGGCCCTGGAATGAGCAGTTCTTC. This codes for CASSQDSSGGPWNEQFF. The chain links TRBV4-1 to TRBJ2-1; 8 bases are shared with TRBD2. The CDR3 contains 17 residues. V lost 3 bases and J lost 7; bases outside the gene matches: 14. In germline, CDR1 is MGHRA, CDR2 YSYEKL.

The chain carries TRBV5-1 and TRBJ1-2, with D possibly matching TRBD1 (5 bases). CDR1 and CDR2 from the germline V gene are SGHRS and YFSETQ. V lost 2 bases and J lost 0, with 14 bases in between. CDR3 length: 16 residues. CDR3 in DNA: TGCGCCAGCAGCTTAGGCAGTACGGGGGCTAACTATGGCTACACCTTC. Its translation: CASSLGSTGANYGYTF. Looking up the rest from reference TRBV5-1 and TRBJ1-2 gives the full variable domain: KAGVTQTPRYLIKTRGQQVTLSCSPISGHRSVSWYQQTPGQGLQFLFEYFSETQRNKGNFPGRFSGRQFSNSRSEMNVSTLELGDSALYLCASSLGSTGANYGYTFGSGTRLTVV.

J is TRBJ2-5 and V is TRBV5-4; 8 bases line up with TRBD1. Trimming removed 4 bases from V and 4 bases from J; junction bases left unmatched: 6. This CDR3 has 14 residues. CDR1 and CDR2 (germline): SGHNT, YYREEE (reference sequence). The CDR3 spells CASSSRGRLETQYF. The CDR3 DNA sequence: TGTGCCAGCAGCAGCAGGGGGCGGTTAGAGACCCAGTACTTC.

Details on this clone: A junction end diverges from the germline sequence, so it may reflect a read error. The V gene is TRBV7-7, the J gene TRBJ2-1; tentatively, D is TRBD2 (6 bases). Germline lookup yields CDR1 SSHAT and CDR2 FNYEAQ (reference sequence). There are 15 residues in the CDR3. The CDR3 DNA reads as TGTGCTAGCAGCTTAGCCGGGAGCTCCTACAATGAGCAGTTCTTC. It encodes CASSLAGSSYNEQFF.

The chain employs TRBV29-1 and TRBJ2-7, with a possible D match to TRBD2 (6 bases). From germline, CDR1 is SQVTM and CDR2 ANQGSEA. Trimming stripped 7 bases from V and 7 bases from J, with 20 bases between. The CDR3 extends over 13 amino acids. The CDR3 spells CSGRLAGKVEQYF. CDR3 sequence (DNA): TGCAGCGGGCGGCTGGCGGGAAAAGTAGAGCAGTACTTC.

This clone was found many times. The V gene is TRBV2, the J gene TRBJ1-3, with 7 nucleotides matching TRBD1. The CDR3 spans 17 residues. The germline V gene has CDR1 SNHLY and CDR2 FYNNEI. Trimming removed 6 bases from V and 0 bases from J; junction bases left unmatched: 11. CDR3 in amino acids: CASRVDRAKLSGNTIYF. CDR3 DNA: TGTGCCAGCAGAGTCGACAGGGCGAAGCTCTCTGGAAACACCATATATTTT.